Below, 10 T cell receptor beta chains from the same sample are listed, as sequenced in a study of OX40 agonist ivuxolimab in advanced cancers. The repertoire was sequenced with immunoSEQ multiplex PCR; TCRdb's copy has only in-frame clones and lacks some. The profile shows over 90,000 clones, around 94% of them singletons. Sample: CD4+ or CD8+ T cells sorted from blood, taken in a trial of the OX40 agonist ivuxolimab. Receptor source: an adult with an advanced solid tumor such as melanoma, head and neck, liver or kidney cancer.

Only one count was recorded for this clone. This chain joins TRBV28 and TRBJ2-7; no clear D. The CDR3 contains 12 residues. Trimming removed 6 bases at V and 4 bases at J, with 10 bases between. Germline-derived CDR1 and CDR2 are MDHEN and SYDVKM. CDR3 protein: CASREPDYEQYF. The CDR3 DNA is TGTGCCAGCAGGGAACCGGATTACGAGCAGTACTTC.

In the case of this clone: This CDR3 is also generated by other DNA sequences in the sample. The chain has TRBV5-1 and TRBJ1-4, with D tentatively TRBD1 (6 bases). The germline V gene encodes CDR1 SGHRS and CDR2 YFSETQ. CDR3 length equals 14 residues. The germline V and J ends were trimmed by 0 bases and 5 bases, with 8 bases remaining between them. CDR3 DNA: TGCGCCAGCAGCTTGGGGCAGGGGAATGAAAAACTGTTTTTT. It encodes CASSLGQGNEKLFF.

The chain combines TRBV28 with TRBJ2-1; TRBD2 might be the D (6 bases). The V gene's germline CDR1 is MDHEN and CDR2 SYDVKM. Trimming left V 0 bases short and J 0 bases short, with 6 bases between. This CDR3 is 15 amino acids long. The CDR3: CASSLWGGSYNEQFF. Written as DNA, the CDR3 is TGTGCCAGCAGTTTATGGGGGGGCTCCTACAATGAGCAGTTCTTC.

The rearrangement uses TRBV6-6 and TRBJ1-1; possibly TRBD1 for D (6 bases). V shed 6 bases and J shed 4 bases, with 12 bases lying between them. Germline CDR1 is MNHNY and CDR2 is SVGAGI (reference sequence). The CDR3 contains 13 residues. The CDR3 DNA reads as TGTGCCAGCAGCACCGGGACAACCACTGAAGCTTTCTTT. Protein sequence: CASSTGTTTEAFF.

A note on this clone: An end of the junction differs from the germline gene, which may be a read error. V usage is TRBV5-4 and J usage is TRBJ1-1; D perhaps matches TRBD1 (5 bases). This CDR3 has 13 residues. Per germline, CDR1 SGHNT and CDR2 YYREEE (reference sequence). The CDR3 is CASSSAGFTEAFF. CDR3 DNA: TGCGCCAGCAGCTCGGCAGGGTTCACTGAAGCTTTCTTT.

The CDR3 DNA follows: TGTGCCAGCATGCGGGACAGGGGTAACTATGGCTACACCTTC. Translation: CASMRDRGNYGYTF. This chain uses TRBV2 with TRBJ1-2; 10 positions agree with TRBD1. CDR3 length equals 14 residues. V shed 7 bases, J shed 1 base, and the junction held 3 bases outside the gene matches. Per germline, CDR1 SNHLY and CDR2 FYNNEI. Full variable domain (outside the CDR3, taken from reference TRBV2 and TRBJ1-2): EPEVTQTPSHQVTQMGQEVILRCVPISNHLYFYWYRQILGQKVEFLVSFYNNEISEKSEIFDDQFSVERPDGSNFTLKIRSTKLEDSAMYFCASMRDRGNYGYTFGSGTRLTVV.

The CDR3 loop is CASSYSTSGGRETQYF. The DNA of the CDR3 is TGTGCCAGCAGTTACTCGACTAGCGGGGGAAGAGAGACCCAGTACTTC. This rearrangement joins TRBV6-5 to TRBJ2-5; 12 bases match TRBD2. This CDR3 comprises 16 residues. Looked up from germline, CDR1 is MNHEY and CDR2 is SVGAGI. The junction had 3 bases not matched to a gene; V was cut back by 0 bases and J by 4 bases.

The chain has TRBV28 and TRBJ1-1; possible D gene TRBD1, 6 bases. Germline loops: CDR1 MDHEN, CDR2 SYDVKM. The CDR3 runs to 15 residues. The ends were cut back, 4 bases at V and 3 bases at J, with 15 bases in the middle. In DNA form, the CDR3 reads TGTGCCAGCAGTTCACATGACAGGACCTACACTGAAGCTTTCTTT. Amino acids: CASSSHDRTYTEAFF.

This clone appeared once. V is TRBV7-3 and J is TRBJ2-1; D ambiguous. The germline gives CDR1 SGHTA, CDR2 FQGTGA. CDR3 length: 13 amino acids. The V and J ends lost 5 bases and 4 bases respectively, with 9 bases between them. The CDR3 loop reads CASSPRPYNEQFF. In nucleotides, the CDR3 is TGTGCCAGCAGCCCACGACCTTACAATGAGCAGTTCTTC.

The chain is built from TRBV5-1 and TRBJ2-1; D may match TRBD1 or TRBD2 (5 bases each). V lost 5 bases, J lost 8 bases, and 11 bases lay in between. Germline loops: CDR1 SGHRS, CDR2 YFSETQ. This CDR3 region has 12 residues. This CDR3 reads CASRTRGDEQFF. The DNA of the CDR3 is TGCGCCAGCAGAACTAGAGGGGATGAGCAGTTCTTC.